This T cell receptor beta chain was profiled in a study of cytomegalovirus exposure and HLA in healthy donors (dated by TCRdb to 2017 to 2019). Looking at the study overall: An earlier analysis of some 620 of the donors reported about 260 Gb of sequence data and 100 million to 120 million unique TCR beta sequences obtained from approximately 180 million T cells. An early release covering around 630 HLA-typed donors comprised approximately 300 gigabases of sequencing data and approximately 85 million unique TCR sequences. Of the 398 genotyped donors, over 65% fell in the genetic ancestry cluster associated with self-reported Caucasian donors. The study aimed to test whether cataloging public T cell receptors could reveal signatures of past pathogen exposure. The study profiled the T cell repertoires of under 850 subjects by immunosequencing and related them to cytomegalovirus serostatus. A separate validation cohort of approximately 120 different subjects was used in addition to the approximately 670-subject first cohort. To predict cytomegalovirus infection status, the study combined high-throughput TCR immunosequencing, statistical association of individual TCRs with disease status, and machine learning. To study patterns of TCR occurrence, a later analysis re-analyzed previously published TCR beta repertoires from hundreds of donors and added high-resolution HLA genotyping. The later analysis used no new phenotypic data to find candidate immune exposures, relying instead on TCR beta sequences and their occurrence across donors. To decide whether each TCR beta V gene segment behaved as functional or pseudogenic, an earlier analysis of over 500 of the donors relied on high-throughput TCR beta sequencing. Alongside the repertoire data, information on donor age, sex, ethnicity and CMV serostatus was compiled. A later genetic analysis used genome-wide SNP genotypes for about three fifths of the roughly 700 donors, treating that subset as a discovery cohort. All discovery cohort repertoires had been generated using a single sequencing platform. Class I and class II HLA loci were covered by the typing at four-digit resolution. Typing coverage differed by locus: A, B, C, DRB1 and DQB1 were typed in roughly 629-630 donors, DQA1 in 522, DPA1 in around 580, and DPB1 in just under 480. Because of strong linkage in the cohort, five DR-DQ haplotypes were treated as single units for association and clustering. Among several hundred genotyped donors of the cohort, an average of around 250,000 unique TCR beta nucleotide sequences was sequenced per donor, of which 15% to 20% were non-productive.

The library was prepared using the immunoSEQ multiplex PCR assay. For the multiplex PCR, a mixture combining 60 forward primers for TCR Vbeta segments and 13 reverse primers for TCR Jbeta segments was used. Amplification of the CDR3 region of rearranged TCR beta genes was performed with a multiplex PCR assay on genomic DNA. The Illumina HiSeq System was used to sequence the amplified TCR beta libraries as 87-base-pair reads. Per the source publication's procedure: In a later analysis, some 80 million unique TCR beta chains were counted across the roughly 610 repertoires, and around 10 million of these chains were shared by at least two donors. A nearest-neighbor algorithm error-corrected the raw reads and collapsed the reads into unique sequences, merging closely related sequences to remove PCR and sequencing errors. V, D and J gene segments were assigned by aligning CDR3 sequences to IMGT reference sequences. For a sequence to be retained, at least a six-nucleotide match to both a V gene segment and a J gene segment was required. A rearrangement was called productive if the CDR3 had no stop codons and remained in frame with V and J, and every other rearrangement was called non-productive. Following IMGT convention, CDR3 was defined as the stretch from the second conserved V-encoded cysteine up to the conserved J-encoded phenylalanine. The earlier analysis of some 600 of the donors excluded sequences that lacked an unambiguous match to a single V gene segment. An earlier analysis of roughly 590 of the donors called V segments functional above 56.7% productive rearrangements and segregating when the between-donor standard deviation exceeded 5%. A statistical classification framework was built to diagnose cytomegalovirus status from the catalog of TCR beta chain sequences. A later analysis assigned V and J genes by comparing TCR nucleotide sequences with IMGT/GENE-DB human TR gene sequences. The TCRdist pipeline was used in a later analysis to assign CDR3 sequences and most-parsimonious VDJ recombination scenarios. A later analysis defined each TCR beta chain by its CDR3 amino acid sequence plus V-gene family, and excluded reads lacking a unique V-gene family. A later analysis removed 592 highly shared, low-generation-probability nucleotide sequences to deal with suspected cross-contamination and a sequencing artifact. In a later analysis, a clonal expansion index for each public chain was calculated from normalized within-repertoire ranks of inferred template counts. In a later analysis, generation probabilities were computed with a VDJ recombination model fitted to out-of-frame rearrangements, and the resulting probabilities were checked against IGoR. A later analysis scored TCR-TCR, TCR-HLA and TCR-CMV co-occurrence with hypergeometric tests, applying a repertoire-size bias correction to TCR pairs. False discovery rates were estimated in a later analysis by permuting HLA or CMV assignments 20 times. In a later analysis, co-occurring TCRs were grouped using DBSCAN, and TCRdist sequence similarity was added for clustering within HLA-allele-positive subsets. For co-occurrence clustering, repertoires with fewer than 30,000 or more than 120,000 public chains were excluded, along with about five repertoires with anomalous nucleotide sharing. The immuneACCESS repertoire file appears here via TCRdb, limited to in-frame rearrangements. These files lack a portion of the clones; in checked studies, under half of the deficit traces to unresolved V genes, and the cause of the others is not known. V, J and clone size derive from that table, while D and trimming were established from the DNA sequence. The sample table records under 150,000 clones; roughly 86% of these occur just once. Of the sample, about 2% falls within the top ten clones.

A remark on this clone: Its target antigen remains unknown. No quality values exist for individual bases; no much larger clone is one base distant.

Study-level results and caveats: A later genetic analysis associated a missense DCLRE1C variant with V-gene and J-gene trimming of TCR beta chains, and an independent cohort replicated the association. The only immune exposure information available for the cohort was CMV serostatus. Because HLA typing was missing for some donors at each locus, association tests included only the typed subset. In a later analysis, TCR association rates were found to vary across HLA loci, with the most associated TCRs seen for DRB1 alleles and the fewest for HLA-C alleles. Because counts were too low, roughly 16 rarely observed V segments, including chromosome 9 orphons, were excluded from the earlier analysis of 500 to 700 of the donors. The cohort was sequenced for TCR beta chains only, and without alpha or paired-chain data the features that could be detected were limited. Most TCR sequences were seen in very few donors, while some public TCRs were found in many individuals. In an earlier analysis of under 600 of the donors, most TCR beta V segments were observed in productive rearrangements about 87% or about 30% of the time, broadly matching IMGT annotations. In a later analysis, most CMV-associated TCR beta chains were found to appear HLA-restricted, with HLA associations seemingly driven largely by CMV exposure. The authors suggested that the approach could potentially be generalized to other disease states and immunological phenotypes. In both the original and validation cohorts, the classifier was reported to diagnose cytomegalovirus status with high specificity and sensitivity. In a later analysis, several top co-occurrence clusters were reported to appear linked to parvovirus B19, influenza, CMV and Epstein-Barr virus. The 87-base-pair reads could not distinguish some IMGT-functional V segments, including TRBV6-2 and TRBV6-3, so those segments were excluded. Roughly uniform sequencing depth across donors was assumed in presence/absence analyses, although this assumption may not hold. When HLA alleles, especially DR and DQ, strongly co-occurred, attributing TCR associations to individual alleles was difficult. A total of fewer than 200 TCR beta chains were listed by the study as associated with cytomegalovirus. Compared with the roughly 720-donor mean, donors in an Asian-associated ancestry cluster had fewer N-insertions in productive TCRs, according to a later genetic analysis. A further reported finding was that TCR beta sequences accurately predicted the HLA-A and HLA-B alleles for most subjects in the first cohort. Correlated functional status among segregating V segments might reflect linkage disequilibrium, but an unknown experimental factor could not be ruled out. A later analysis associated 16,951 TCR beta sequences with specific HLA alleles at a false discovery rate of 0.05. A cluster of highly shared sequence variants was judged likely to represent a technical artifact of the sequencing pipeline. In vitro tests confirmed that a few of the cytomegalovirus-associated TCR beta chains recognize cytomegalovirus antigens. A later analysis found that HLA-associated TCR beta chains were more clonally expanded and had lower generation probabilities than equally common non-associated chains.

The cohort comprised some 730 healthy bone marrow donors. All cohort members were sampled while nominally healthy, although unrecorded immune exposures were likely present. The donor was CMV seronegative and belonged to the group of over 300 seronegative cohort members. Each donor provided a peripheral blood sample, and peripheral blood mononuclear cells were used for TCR beta sequencing. Genomic DNA extraction from the blood cell samples was performed with the Qiagen DNeasy Blood Extraction Kit. Inclusive of the bounding cysteine and phenylalanine, the CDR3 is 15 residues long. The read is trimmed to its CDR3 DNA, 45 bases read in frame from base 1. Trimming takes 5 bases from V and 3 bases from J, and the germline ends sit 16 bases apart. The germline V gene supplies CDR1 SGDLS and CDR2 YYNGEE.

Input material: PBMCs. This TCR came from a man aged 18 to 30 in good health and CMV-seronegative. The sequence links TRBV9 to TRBJ2-3; TRBD2 might be the D gene, on 6 matching bases. CDR3 region: CASSARELETDTQYF. DNA sequence: TGTGCCAGCAGTGCCCGGGAGCTAGAAACAGATACGCAGTATTTT.